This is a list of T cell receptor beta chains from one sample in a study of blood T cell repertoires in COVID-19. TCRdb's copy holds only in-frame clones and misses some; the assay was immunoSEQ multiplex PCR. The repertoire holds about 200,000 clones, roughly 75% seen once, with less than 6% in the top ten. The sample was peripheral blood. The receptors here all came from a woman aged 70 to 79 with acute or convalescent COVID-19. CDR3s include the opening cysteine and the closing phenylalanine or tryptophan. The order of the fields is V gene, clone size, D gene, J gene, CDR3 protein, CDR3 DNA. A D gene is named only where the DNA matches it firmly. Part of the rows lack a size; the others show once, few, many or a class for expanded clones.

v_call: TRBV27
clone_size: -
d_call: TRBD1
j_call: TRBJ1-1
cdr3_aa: CASSRSGSTSRTGDEAFF
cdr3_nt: TGTGCCAGCAGCCGATCCGGGTCCACCTCGAGGACAGGCGATGAAGCTTTCTTT

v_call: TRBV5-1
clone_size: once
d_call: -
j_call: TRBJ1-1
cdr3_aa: CASSFPPYGGNTEAFF
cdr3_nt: TGCGCCAGCAGCTTTCCCCCTTACGGGGGGAACACTGAAGCTTTCTTT

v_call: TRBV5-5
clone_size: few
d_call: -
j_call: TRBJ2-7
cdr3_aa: CASSLEGYEQYF
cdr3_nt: TGTGCCAGCAGCTTAGAGGGATACGAGCAGTACTTC

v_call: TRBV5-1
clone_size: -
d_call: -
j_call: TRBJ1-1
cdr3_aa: CASSPGGGNTEAFF
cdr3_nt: TGCGCCAGCAGCCCCGGGGGAGGTAACACTGAAGCTTTCTTT

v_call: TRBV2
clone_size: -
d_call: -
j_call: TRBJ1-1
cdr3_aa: CASSNIQGDTEAFF
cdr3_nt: TGTGCCAGCAGTAATATACAGGGAGACACTGAAGCTTTCTTT

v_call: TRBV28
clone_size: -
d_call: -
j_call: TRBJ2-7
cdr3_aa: CASSPALAPDYEQYF
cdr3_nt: TGTGCCAGCAGCCCTGCCCTAGCGCCCGACTACGAGCAGTACTTC

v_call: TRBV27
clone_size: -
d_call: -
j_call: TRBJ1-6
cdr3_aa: CASSLGAGGISPLHF
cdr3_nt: TGTGCCAGCAGTTTAGGTGCAGGAGGAATTTCACCCCTCCACTTT

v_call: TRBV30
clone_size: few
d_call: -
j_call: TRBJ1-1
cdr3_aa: CAWSMGRENTEAFF
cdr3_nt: TGTGCCTGGAGTATGGGTCGGGAGAACACTGAAGCTTTCTTT

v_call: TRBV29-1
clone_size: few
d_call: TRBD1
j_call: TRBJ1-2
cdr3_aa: CSVLEVGQGAGYGYTF
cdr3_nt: TGCAGCGTATTGGAGGTGGGACAGGGGGCAGGCTATGGCTACACCTTC

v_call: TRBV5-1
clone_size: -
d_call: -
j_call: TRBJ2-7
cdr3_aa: CASSLDFVSYEQYF
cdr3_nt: TGCGCCAGCAGCTTGGACTTCGTGAGCTACGAGCAGTACTTC

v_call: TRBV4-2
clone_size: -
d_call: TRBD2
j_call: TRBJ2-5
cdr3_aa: CASSELAGGGETQYF
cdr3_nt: TGTGCCAGCAGCGAACTAGCGGGAGGGGGAGAGACCCAGTACTTC

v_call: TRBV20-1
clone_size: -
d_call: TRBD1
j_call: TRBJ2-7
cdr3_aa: CSASAAGGIYEQYF
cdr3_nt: TGCAGTGCTAGTGCGGCAGGGGGTATCTACGAGCAGTACTTC

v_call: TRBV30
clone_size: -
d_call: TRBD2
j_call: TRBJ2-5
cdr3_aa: CACHGTSGFQETQYF
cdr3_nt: TGTGCCTGTCATGGGACTAGCGGATTTCAAGAGACCCAGTACTTC

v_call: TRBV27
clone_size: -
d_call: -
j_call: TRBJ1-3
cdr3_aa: CASSKGWSSGNTIYF
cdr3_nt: TGTGCCAGCAGTAAGGGGTGGAGCTCTGGAAACACCATATATTTT

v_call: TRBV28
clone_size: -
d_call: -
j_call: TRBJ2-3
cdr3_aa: CASSWDQGDTQYF
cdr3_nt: TGTGCCAGCAGTTGGGATCAGGGAGATACGCAGTATTTT

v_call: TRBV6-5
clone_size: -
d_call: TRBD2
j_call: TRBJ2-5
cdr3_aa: CATSRASGQETQYF
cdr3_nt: TGTGCCACCTCAAGGGCTAGCGGCCAAGAGACCCAGTACTTC

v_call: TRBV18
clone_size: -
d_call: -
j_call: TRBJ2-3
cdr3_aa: CASSPGQRSTDTQYF
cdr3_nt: TGTGCCAGCTCACCAGGACAACGAAGCACAGATACGCAGTATTTT

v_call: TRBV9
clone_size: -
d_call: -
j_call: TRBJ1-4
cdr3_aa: CASRGATNEKLFF
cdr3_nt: TGTGCCAGCAGGGGCGCAACTAATGAAAAACTGTTTTTT

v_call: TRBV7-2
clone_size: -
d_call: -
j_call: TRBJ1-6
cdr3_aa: CASSPWGEILYNSPLHF
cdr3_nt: TGTGCCAGCAGCCCCTGGGGGGAGATCCTTTATAATTCACCCCTCCACTTT

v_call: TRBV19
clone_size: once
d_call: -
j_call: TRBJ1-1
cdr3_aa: CASSSTGANTEAFF
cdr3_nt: TGTGCCAGTAGTTCGACAGGAGCGAACACTGAAGCTTTCTTT

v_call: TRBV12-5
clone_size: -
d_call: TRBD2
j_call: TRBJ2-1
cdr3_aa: CASAKGGGVSEQFF
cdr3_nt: TGTGCTAGTGCCAAGGGCGGGGGGGTTAGTGAGCAGTTCTTC

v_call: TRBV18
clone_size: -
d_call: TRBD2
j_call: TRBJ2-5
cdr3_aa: CASSGDTSALETQYF
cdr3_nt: TGTGCCAGCTCAGGGGATACTAGCGCCCTAGAGACCCAGTACTTC

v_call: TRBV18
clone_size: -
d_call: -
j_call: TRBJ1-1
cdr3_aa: CASSPRLQGMNTEAFF
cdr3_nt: TGTGCCAGCTCACCACGATTACAGGGCATGAACACTGAAGCTTTCTTT

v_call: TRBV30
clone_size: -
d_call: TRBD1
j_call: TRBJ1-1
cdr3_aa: CAWSQQGGTEAFF
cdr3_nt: TGTGCCTGGAGCCAACAGGGGGGCACTGAAGCTTTCTTT

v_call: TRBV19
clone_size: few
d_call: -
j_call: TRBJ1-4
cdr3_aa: CASSVTASNEKLFF
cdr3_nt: TGTGCCAGTAGTGTTACAGCCTCTAATGAAAAACTGTTTTTT

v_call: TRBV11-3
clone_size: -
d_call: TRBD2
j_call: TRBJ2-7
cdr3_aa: CASSSGLTSGPYEQYF
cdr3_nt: TGTGCCAGCAGCTCGGGGCTAACTAGCGGGCCATACGAGCAGTACTTC

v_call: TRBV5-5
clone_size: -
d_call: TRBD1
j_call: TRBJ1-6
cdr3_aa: CASSSPGQGDSPLHF
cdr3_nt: TGTGCCAGCAGCTCACCGGGACAGGGGGATTCACCCCTCCACTTT

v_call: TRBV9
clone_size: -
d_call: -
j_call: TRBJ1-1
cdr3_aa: CASSSGRMNTEAFF
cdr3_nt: TGTGCCAGCTCATCCGGGAGAATGAACACTGAAGCTTTCTTT

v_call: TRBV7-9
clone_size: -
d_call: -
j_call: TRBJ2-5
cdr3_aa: CASSLVAEETQYF
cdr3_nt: TGTGCCAGCAGCTTAGTAGCCGAGGAGACCCAGTACTTC

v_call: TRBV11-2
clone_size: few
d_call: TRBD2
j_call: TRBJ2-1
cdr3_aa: CASSFSASGISYNEQFF
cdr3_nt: TGTGCCAGCAGCTTCTCGGCTAGCGGGATCTCCTACAATGAGCAGTTCTTC

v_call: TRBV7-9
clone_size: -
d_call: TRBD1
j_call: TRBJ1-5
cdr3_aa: CASSQTGGRNQPQHF
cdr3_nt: TGTGCCAGCAGTCAAACAGGGGGTAGGAATCAGCCCCAGCATTTT

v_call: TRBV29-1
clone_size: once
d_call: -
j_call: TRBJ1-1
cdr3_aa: CSVHRGSTEAFF
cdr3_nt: TGCAGCGTACACCGGGGGTCCACTGAAGCTTTCTTT